This note documents a single T cell receptor (beta chain) sequence. Method: immunoSEQ multiplex PCR; TCRdb's copy keeps in-frame clones and lacks some. In the table there are 150,000 to 200,000 clones, around 90% of which are singletons. The CDR3 covers 12 residues. Trimming removed 6 bases from V and 4 bases from J, with 9 bases in between. Germline V gene sequence: CDR1 MNHEY, CDR2 SVGAGI. This specimen belongs to a study of T cell responses to AZD1222 COVID-19 vaccine. This chain links TRBV6-5 with TRBJ1-2; tentative D call: TRBD1 (6 bases). The clonotype comes from an adult who received the AZD1222 COVID-19 vaccine. The sample consisted of peripheral blood, taken 28 days after the second AZD1222 dose. This chain's CDR3 is CASRQGGYGYTF. The CDR3 DNA follows: TGTGCCAGCAGACAGGGAGGCTATGGCTACACCTTC.